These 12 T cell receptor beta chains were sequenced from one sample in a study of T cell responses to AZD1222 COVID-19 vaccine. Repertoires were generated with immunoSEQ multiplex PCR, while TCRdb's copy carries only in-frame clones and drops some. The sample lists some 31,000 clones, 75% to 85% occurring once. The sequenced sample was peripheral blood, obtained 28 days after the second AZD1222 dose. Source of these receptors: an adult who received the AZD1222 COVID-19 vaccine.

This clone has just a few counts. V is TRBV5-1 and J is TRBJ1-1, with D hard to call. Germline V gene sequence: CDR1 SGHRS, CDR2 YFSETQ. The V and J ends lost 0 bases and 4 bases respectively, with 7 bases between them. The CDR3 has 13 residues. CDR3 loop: CASSLEVITEAFF. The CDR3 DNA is TGCGCCAGCAGCTTGGAGGTAATCACTGAAGCTTTCTTT. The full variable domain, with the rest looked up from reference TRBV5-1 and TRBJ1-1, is KAGVTQTPRYLIKTRGQQVTLSCSPISGHRSVSWYQQTPGQGLQFLFEYFSETQRNKGNFPGRFSGRQFSNSRSEMNVSTLELGDSALYLCASSLEVITEAFFGQGTRLTVV.

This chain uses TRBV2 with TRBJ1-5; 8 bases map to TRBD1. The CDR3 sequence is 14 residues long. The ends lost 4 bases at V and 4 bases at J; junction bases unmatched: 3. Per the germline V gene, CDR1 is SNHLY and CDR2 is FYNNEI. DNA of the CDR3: TGTGCCAGCAGTGCCACAGGGGGGAATCAGCCCCAGCATTTT. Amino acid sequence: CASSATGGNQPQHF.

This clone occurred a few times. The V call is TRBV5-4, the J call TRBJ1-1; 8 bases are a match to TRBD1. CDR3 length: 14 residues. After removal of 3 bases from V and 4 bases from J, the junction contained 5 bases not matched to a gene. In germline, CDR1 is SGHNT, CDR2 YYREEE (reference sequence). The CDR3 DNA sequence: TGTGCCAGCAGCTCCAGGGGGCGGTTCACTGAAGCTTTCTTT. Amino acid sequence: CASSSRGRFTEAFF.

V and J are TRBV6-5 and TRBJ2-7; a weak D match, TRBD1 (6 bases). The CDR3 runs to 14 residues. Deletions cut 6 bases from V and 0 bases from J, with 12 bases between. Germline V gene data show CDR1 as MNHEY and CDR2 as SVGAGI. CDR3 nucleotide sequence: TGTGCCAGCAGAAGGGGGTCTCCCTCCTACGAGCAGTACGTC. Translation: CASRRGSPSYEQYV.

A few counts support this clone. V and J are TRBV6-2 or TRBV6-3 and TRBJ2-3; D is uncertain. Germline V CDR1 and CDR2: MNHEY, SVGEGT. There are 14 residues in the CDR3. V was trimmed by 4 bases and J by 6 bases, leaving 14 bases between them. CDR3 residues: CASSSVSRTDTQYF. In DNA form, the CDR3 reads TGTGCCAGCAGTTCGGTCTCCCGGACGGATACGCAGTATTTT.

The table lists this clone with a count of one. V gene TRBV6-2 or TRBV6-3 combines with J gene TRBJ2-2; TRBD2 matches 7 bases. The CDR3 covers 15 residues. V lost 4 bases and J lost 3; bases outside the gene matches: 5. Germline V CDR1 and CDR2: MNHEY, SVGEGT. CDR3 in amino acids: CASSSGGGYTGELFF. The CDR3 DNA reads TGTGCCAGCAGTTCGGGCGGGGGATACACCGGGGAGCTGTTTTTT.

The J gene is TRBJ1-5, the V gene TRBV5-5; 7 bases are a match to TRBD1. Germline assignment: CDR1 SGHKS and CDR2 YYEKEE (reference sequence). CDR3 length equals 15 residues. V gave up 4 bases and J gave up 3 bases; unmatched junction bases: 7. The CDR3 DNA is TGTGCCAGCAGCATTGGGACAGACGTCAATCAGCCCCAGCATTTT. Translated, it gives CASSIGTDVNQPQHF. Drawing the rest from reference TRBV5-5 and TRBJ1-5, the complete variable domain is DAGVTQSPTHLIKTRGQQVTLRCSPISGHKSVSWYQQVLGQGPQFIFQYYEKEERGRGNFPDRFSARQFPNYSSELNVNALLLGDSALYLCASSIGTDVNQPQHFGDGTRLSIL.

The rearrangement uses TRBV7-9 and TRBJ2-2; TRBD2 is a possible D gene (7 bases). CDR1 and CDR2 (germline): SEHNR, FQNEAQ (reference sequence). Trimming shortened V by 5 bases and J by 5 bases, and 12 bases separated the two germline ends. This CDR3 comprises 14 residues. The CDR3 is CASSQRGATGELFF. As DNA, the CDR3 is TGTGCCAGCAGCCAACGGGGGGCAACCGGGGAGCTGTTTTTT.

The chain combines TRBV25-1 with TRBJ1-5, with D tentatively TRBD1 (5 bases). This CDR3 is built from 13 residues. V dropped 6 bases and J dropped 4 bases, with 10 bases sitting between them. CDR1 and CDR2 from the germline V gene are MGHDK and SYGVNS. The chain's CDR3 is CASRGVGNQPQHF. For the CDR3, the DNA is TGTGCCAGCAGGGGGGTGGGGAATCAGCCCCAGCATTTT.

CDR3 region: CAILSGANVLTF. CDR3 bases: TGTGCCATCCTATCTGGGGCCAACGTCCTGACTTTC. This chain links TRBV10-3 with TRBJ2-6; D unclear. With 8 bases removed from V and 1 base from J, the gap between germline ends came to 3 bases. There are 12 residues in the CDR3. Germline CDR1 reads ENHRY; CDR2 reads SYGVKD.

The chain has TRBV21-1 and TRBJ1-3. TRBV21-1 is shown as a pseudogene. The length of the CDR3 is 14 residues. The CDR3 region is CASSNSGAGNTIYF. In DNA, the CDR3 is TGTGCCAGCAGCAACTCGGGGGCTGGAAACACCATATATTTT.

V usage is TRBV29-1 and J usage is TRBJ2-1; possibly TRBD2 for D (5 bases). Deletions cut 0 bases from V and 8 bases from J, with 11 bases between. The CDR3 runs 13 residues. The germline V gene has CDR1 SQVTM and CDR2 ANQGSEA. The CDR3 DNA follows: TGCAGCGTTGAAGATCCGAGGGTGTATGAGCAGTTCTTC. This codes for CSVEDPRVYEQFF.